The present T cell receptor (beta chain) was sequenced within a study of blood T cells in healthy people across ages. Background on the study: Every two T cells gave about one barcoded beta molecule via template switching.

The CDR3 length is 14 residues. Per the germline V gene, CDR1 is SGHTA and CDR2 is FQGNSA. V was trimmed by 4 bases and J by 4 bases, leaving 13 bases between them. Sample donors were healthy Caucasian individuals that came from Russia, aged about 6 to 100. Primers used in a second PCR of about 6 to 11 cycles were a sample-barcoded 5' primer and a J-beta primer mix. MiXCR was run by TCRdb on the 5' RACE reads, yielding one entry per CDR3 protein. Found here are roughly 800,000 distinct CDR3 sequences, around 36% of them singletons; the top ten hold under 15%. Points on this clonotype: Antigen specificity is unknown.

Findings and caveats of the study: Percentage of naive T cells showed a strong correlation with TCR beta diversity. Estimates of diversity drawn from one million T cells were considered underestimates.

The sequence derives from a man aged 18 to 30 in good health. The material sequenced was blood. This chain uses TRBV7-2 with TRBJ1-1, with D unresolved. CDR3 in DNA: TGTGCCAGCAGCTCGGGCCCAAGCAGCACTGAAGCTTTCTTT. Encoded protein: CASSSGPSSTEAFF.